This T cell receptor beta chain was observed in a study of beta chain features in type 1 diabetes. There are a few counts of this clone. Antigen specificity is unknown. CDR1 and CDR2 from the germline V gene are MNHEY and SMNVEV (reference sequence). The CDR3 runs 18 residues. The V and J ends lost 5 bases and 2 bases, in that order; junction bases with no gene match: 16. Findings and caveats of the study: The study found moderately but significantly shorter TCRB CDR3s in all four CD4+ subsets of Type 1 diabetes patients.

A single heparinised blood sample, averaging roughly 100 mL, was obtained per donor. cDNA synthesis used the whole RNA isolate, giving expressed TCRB sequences. Clones were sequenced by immunoSEQ multiplex PCR, and TCRdb holds only the in-frame ones, with some missing. The repertoire includes 900,000 or so clones, about a sixth of them detected once, and 0.023% sits in the top ten. The origin of this receptor is a woman aged 18-30 years in good health. The sequencing input was naive CD4+ T cells from blood. The J gene is TRBJ2-3, the V gene TRBV27, with 7 nucleotides matching TRBD1. The CDR3 is CASSRKGAGGYYTDTQYF. DNA for the CDR3: TGTGCCAGCAGTCGTAAGGGGGCTGGGGGATACTACACAGATACGCAGTATTTT.